These 30 T cell receptor beta chains originate from one sample sequenced in a study of T cell responses to AZD1222 COVID-19 vaccine. Profiling relied on immunoSEQ multiplex PCR, and the TCRdb table lists in-frame clones only, not all of them. In the table there are some 86,000 clones, under 95% of which are singletons. The sequencing used peripheral blood, collected on day 0 of AZD1222 vaccination. All receptors derive from an adult in good health.

The count of this clone is one. The chain carries TRBV28 and TRBJ1-5; TRBD1 is a possible D gene (5 bases). V gave up 8 bases and J gave up 1 base, with 6 bases separating them. The CDR3 has 12 amino acids. The germline CDR1 and CDR2 sequences are MDHEN and SYDVKM. This CDR3 is CASRDSNQPQHF. The DNA for the CDR3 is TGTGCCAGCCGGGACAGCAATCAGCCCCAGCATTTT.

This clone was observed a handful of times. This chain connects TRBV6-5 to TRBJ2-3; 11 bases map to TRBD2. Trimming at V came to 6 bases and at J to 3 bases, leaving 5 bases not matched to a gene. This CDR3 comprises 15 residues. Germline loops: CDR1 MNHEY, CDR2 SVGAGI. The CDR3 region has the DNA TGTGCCAGCAGCCGAACTAGCGGGAGAACAGATACGCAGTATTTT. Amino acids: CASSRTSGRTDTQYF.

The chain couples TRBV9 to TRBJ2-3, with TRBD1 matching over 7 bases. The CDR3 is 15 amino acids. V shed 4 bases and J 4 bases; nucleotides not matched to a gene: 9. Germline CDR1 SGDLS, CDR2 YYNGEE. CDR3 DNA: TGTGCCAGCAGCCCAGACGCAGGGGGAGCAGATACGCAGTATTTT. This gives the protein CASSPDAGGADTQYF.

The chain links TRBV10-1 to TRBJ2-1, with D perhaps given as TRBD1 or TRBD2 (6 bases each). This CDR3 has 13 residues. Per germline, CDR1 WNHNN and CDR2 SYGVQD (reference sequence). Trimming removed 5 bases at V and 9 bases at J, with 14 bases between. The CDR3 reads CASSKPEGGEQFF. In nucleotides, the CDR3 is TGCGCCAGCAGTAAGCCCGAGGGGGGTGAGCAGTTCTTC.

The genes are TRBV7-9 and TRBJ1-5; D may be TRBD1 (5 bases). This CDR3 spans 15 amino acids. Germline CDR1 is SEHNR and CDR2 is FQNEAQ (reference sequence). V was shortened by 3 bases and J by 1 base, with 10 bases between the two germline ends. CDR3: CASSLAGLSNQPQHF. The DNA for the CDR3 is TGTGCCAGCAGCTTGGCAGGGCTGAGCAATCAGCCCCAGCATTTT. Based on the CDR3 plus reference TRBV7-9 and TRBJ1-5, the full variable domain is DTGVSQNPRHKITKRGQNVTFRCDPISEHNRLYWYRQTLGQGPEFLTYFQNEAQLEKSRLLSDRFSAERPKGSFSTLEIQRTEQGDSAMYLCASSLAGLSNQPQHFGDGTRLSIL.

This chain links TRBV10-3 with TRBJ2-1, with TRBD2 matching over 12 bases. Losses at the gene ends were 6 bases for V and 7 bases for J; bases not matched to a gene: 13. The CDR3 has 17 residues. Germline V gene data show CDR1 as ENHRY and CDR2 as SYGVKD. DNA for the CDR3: TGTGCCATCAGCCCGACTAGCGGGAGCCCCCGGGGGAATGAGCAGTTCTTC. As protein: CAISPTSGSPRGNEQFF.

The chain couples TRBV4-3 to TRBJ2-7; D ambiguous. The CDR3 length is 15 residues. The germline CDR1 and CDR2 sequences are LGHNA and YSLEER. V was trimmed by 4 bases and J by 2 bases, leaving 15 bases between them. As DNA, the CDR3 is TGCGCCAGCAGCCCTAGTGAGCAGAATGCCTACGAGCAGTACTTC. Translating it yields CASSPSEQNAYEQYF.

V is TRBV7-2 and J is TRBJ2-2; 9 bases match TRBD2. Trimming took 1 base from V and 7 from J; bases not matched to a gene: 7. The CDR3 sequence is 16 residues long. Germline V gene data show CDR1 as SGHTA and CDR2 as FQGNSA. CDR3 DNA: TGTGCCAGCAGCTTAGGTCTAGCGGGAATTCTCGGGGAGCTGTTTTTT. Translated: CASSLGLAGILGELFF.

This clone was recorded only once. This rearrangement joins TRBV7-6 to TRBJ1-1, with no clear D. The CDR3 length is 13 residues. CDR1 is SGHVS and CDR2 is FNYEAQ in the germline V gene. Deletions cut 1 base from V and 0 bases from J, with 3 bases between. CDR3 coding DNA: TGTGCCAGCAGCTTAGAAGTGAACACTGAAGCTTTCTTT. It codes for CASSLEVNTEAFF. Full variable domain (remainder filled in from reference TRBV7-6 and TRBJ1-1): GAGVSQSPRYKVTKRGQDVALRCDPISGHVSLYWYRQALGQGPEFLTYFNYEAQQDKSGLPNDRFSAERPEGSISTLTIQRTEQRDSAMYRCASSLEVNTEAFFGQGTRLTVV.

This clone was observed once. The rearrangement links TRBV28 to TRBJ2-1; D is uncertain. V lost 5 bases to trimming and J lost 4 bases, with 9 bases between them. Germline loops: CDR1 MDHEN, CDR2 SYDVKM. The length of the CDR3 is 13 residues. The CDR3 sequence: CASSPVLYNEQFF. The CDR3, as DNA: TGTGCCAGCAGTCCGGTCCTTTACAATGAGCAGTTCTTC.

The chain joins TRBV18 to TRBJ1-5, with D possibly TRBD1 on 6 matching bases. This CDR3 contains 14 residues. Germline V gene sequence: CDR1 KGHSH, CDR2 LQKENI. The ends were cut back, 4 bases at V and 5 bases at J, with 12 bases in the middle. The CDR3 spells CASSLSEGDQPQHF. The CDR3 DNA reads as TGTGCCAGCTCACTGAGTGAGGGGGATCAGCCCCAGCATTTT.

The CDR3 region is CASSTRDSNNSPLHF. In nucleotides, the CDR3 is TGTGCCAGCAGCACCCGAGACAGTAATAATTCACCCCTCCACTTT. The chain uses TRBV11-2 and TRBJ1-6; D might be TRBD1 (5 bases). Deletions cut 5 bases from V and 5 bases from J, with 13 bases between. CDR1 SGHAT and CDR2 FQNNGV come from the germline V gene. The CDR3 sequence is 15 residues long. The full variable domain, its missing parts supplied by reference TRBV11-2 and TRBJ1-6, is EAGVAQSPRYKIIEKRQSVAFWCNPISGHATLYWYQQILGQGPKLLIQFQNNGVVDDSQLPKDRFSAERLKGVDSTLKIQPAKLEDSAVYLCASSTRDSNNSPLHFGNGTRLTVT.

This clone has just a few counts. The gene calls are TRBV4-3 and TRBJ2-7; 7 bases are shared with TRBD1. J was trimmed by 1 base and V by 0 bases; bases with no gene match: 3. The CDR3 spans 15 residues. Per the germline V gene, CDR1 is LGHNA and CDR2 is YSLEER. The CDR3 bases are TGCGCCAGCAGCCAAGAGGAACAGGGGTCCTACGAGCAGTACTTC. Translating it yields CASSQEEQGSYEQYF.

The gene calls are TRBV11-1 and TRBJ2-5, with D perhaps TRBD1 (6 bases). CDR1 is SGHAT and CDR2 is FQDESV in the germline V gene (reference sequence). This CDR3 comprises 13 residues. The germline V and J ends were trimmed by 8 bases and 3 bases, with 13 bases remaining between them. In DNA form, the CDR3 reads TGTGCCAGCGGGGGCAGGGGAAAAGAGACCCAGTACTTC. Translating it yields CASGGRGKETQYF.

The chain combines TRBV7-9 with TRBJ1-6; D is unclear. The CDR3 has 16 residues. Germline V gene lookup returns CDR1 SEHNR and CDR2 FQNEAQ (reference sequence). V lost 1 base, J lost 0 bases, and 7 bases lay in between. The CDR3 here is CASSLGASSYNSPLHF. The CDR3 DNA follows: TGTGCCAGCAGCTTAGGGGCCAGCTCCTATAATTCACCCCTCCACTTT.

In its sample, this clone was seen a few times. The chain joins TRBV19 to TRBJ2-7, with D possibly being TRBD2 (5 bases). The CDR3 spans 16 residues. Germline assignment: CDR1 LNHDA and CDR2 SQIVND (reference sequence). Trimming cost V 3 bases and J 6 bases, with 21 bases left between them. The CDR3 region is CASSIGSGSGLSEQYF. The CDR3 nucleotides read TGTGCCAGTAGTATTGGGAGCGGTTCCGGGTTATCCGAGCAGTACTTC.

The V gene is TRBV6-5, the J gene TRBJ1-1; unclear D gene. This CDR3 comprises 12 residues. V was shortened by 7 bases and J by 4 bases, with 10 bases between the two germline ends. Germline-derived CDR1 and CDR2 are MNHEY and SVGAGI. The CDR3 spells CASNRGGTEAFF. The CDR3 DNA reads as TGTGCCAGCAACCGGGGAGGCACTGAAGCTTTCTTT.

The chain links TRBV5-1 to TRBJ2-2, with 9 positions matching TRBD2. Per the germline V gene, CDR1 is SGHRS and CDR2 is YFSETQ. With V trimmed by 4 bases and J by 4 bases, 8 bases remained unmatched. The CDR3 has 16 residues. The CDR3 coding sequence is TGCGCCAGCAGCATACGGACTAGCGCGGGCACCGGGGAGCTGTTTTTT. This gives the protein CASSIRTSAGTGELFF.

J is TRBJ2-5 and V is TRBV7-7, with no clear D. Trimming removed 2 bases from V and 5 bases from J, with 12 bases in between. CDR1 is SSHAT, CDR2 FNYEAQ, per germline (reference sequence). The CDR3 runs 14 residues. CDR3 loop: CASSLFDGRETQYF. CDR3 DNA: TGTGCCAGCAGCTTATTTGACGGGCGGGAGACCCAGTACTTC.

The chain is built from TRBV6-5 and TRBJ1-5; 10 bases fit TRBD1. After removal of 0 bases from V and 5 bases from J, the junction contained 1 base not matched to a gene. Germline lookup yields CDR1 MNHEY and CDR2 SVGAGI. This CDR3 has 15 residues. This CDR3 is CASSYSTGGHQPQHF. The CDR3, as DNA: TGTGCCAGCAGTTACTCGACAGGGGGCCATCAGCCCCAGCATTTT.

The chain has TRBV7-3 and TRBJ1-3, with 10 bases that match TRBD1. Germline V lookup: CDR1 SGHTA, CDR2 FQGTGA. The CDR3 runs 16 residues. The ends lost 0 bases at V and 2 bases at J; junction bases unmatched: 1. This chain's CDR3 is CASSLTGTGAGNTIYF. The CDR3 nucleotides read TGTGCCAGCAGCTTAACCGGGACAGGGGCTGGAAACACCATATATTTT.

V is TRBV7-2 and J is TRBJ2-1; D is undetermined. This CDR3 comprises 14 residues. Germline loops: CDR1 SGHTA, CDR2 FQGNSA. V lost 4 bases to trimming and J lost 6 bases, with 13 bases between them. The CDR3 loop is CASSSPSLGNEQFF. CDR3 DNA: TGTGCCAGCAGCTCCCCCTCTTTGGGCAATGAGCAGTTCTTC.

The CDR3 is CASSLGTVFEKLFF. DNA of the CDR3: TGCGCCAGCAGCTTGGGGACAGTATTTGAAAAACTGTTTTTT. The chain couples TRBV5-1 to TRBJ1-4, with a weak D call TRBD1 (6 bases). Looked up from germline, CDR1 is SGHRS and CDR2 is YFSETQ. V lost 0 bases and J 7 bases, leaving 10 bases between the germline ends. The CDR3 sequence is 14 residues long.

V is TRBV3-1 (or the pseudogene TRBV3-2) and J is TRBJ2-7, with D perhaps TRBD1 (5 bases). V lost 0 bases, J lost 7 bases, and 16 bases lay in between. The CDR3 consists of 15 residues. The germline V gene has CDR1 LGHDT and CDR2 YNNKEL (reference sequence). The CDR3 DNA sequence: TGTGCCAGCAGCCAAGATCTGGGGCGTCCGGGTGAGCAGTACTTC. Translating it yields CASSQDLGRPGEQYF.

The rearrangement uses TRBV10-3 and TRBJ1-2; no firm D call. The CDR3 loop spans 13 amino acids. Deletions cut 7 bases from V and 6 bases from J, with 15 bases between. Germline V gene lookup returns CDR1 ENHRY and CDR2 SYGVKD. CDR3 sequence (DNA): TGTGCCATCAACAGAAAAAGACGGGATGGCTACACCTTC. Translating it yields CAINRKRRDGYTF.

This chain links TRBV5-4 with TRBJ2-6, with D hard to call. V gave up 0 bases and J gave up 1 base, with 8 bases separating them. The CDR3 is 16 residues long. Germline CDR1 reads SGHNT; CDR2 reads YYREEE (reference sequence). The CDR3 sequence is CASSLGALSGANVLTF. The CDR3 coding sequence is TGTGCCAGCAGCTTGGGGGCCCTATCTGGGGCCAACGTCCTGACTTTC.

This chain connects TRBV28 to TRBJ1-3; D gene unclear. Trimming took 6 bases from V and 3 from J, leaving 12 bases between them. The CDR3 runs 14 residues. Germline V lookup: CDR1 MDHEN, CDR2 SYDVKM. CDR3 nucleotide sequence: TGTGCCAGCAGCCTCGGATCGCTTGGAAACACCATATATTTT. This gives the protein CASSLGSLGNTIYF.

This chain links TRBV5-5 with TRBJ1-5; the match to TRBD1 covers 9 bases. Germline assignment: CDR1 SGHKS and CDR2 YYEKEE (reference sequence). V dropped 4 bases and J dropped 0; count of bases not matched to a gene: 5. The CDR3 spans 16 residues. Written as DNA, the CDR3 is TGTGCCAGCAGCCTGGGACAGGGTTTTAGCAATCAGCCCCAGCATTTT. It yields the protein CASSLGQGFSNQPQHF.

The chain recombines TRBV29-1 with TRBJ1-3, with TRBD1 matching 8 bases. The germline CDR1 and CDR2 sequences are SQVTM and ANQGSEA. This CDR3 is built from 14 residues. V lost 5 bases and J lost 4; bases outside the gene matches: 7. DNA of the CDR3: TGCAGCGTTTTGGATGGACAGGGCGGAAACACCATATATTTT. Translated: CSVLDGQGGNTIYF.

This chain joins TRBV15 and TRBJ1-1; no clear D. The V end lost 1 base, the J end lost 11 bases, and 11 bases lay between the germline ends. This CDR3 has 12 residues. Germline values: CDR1 LNHNV, CDR2 YYDKDF (reference sequence). In DNA, the CDR3 is TGTGCCACCAGCAGAGTGCATTCTGCGGCTTTCTTT. This sequence encodes CATSRVHSAAFF.